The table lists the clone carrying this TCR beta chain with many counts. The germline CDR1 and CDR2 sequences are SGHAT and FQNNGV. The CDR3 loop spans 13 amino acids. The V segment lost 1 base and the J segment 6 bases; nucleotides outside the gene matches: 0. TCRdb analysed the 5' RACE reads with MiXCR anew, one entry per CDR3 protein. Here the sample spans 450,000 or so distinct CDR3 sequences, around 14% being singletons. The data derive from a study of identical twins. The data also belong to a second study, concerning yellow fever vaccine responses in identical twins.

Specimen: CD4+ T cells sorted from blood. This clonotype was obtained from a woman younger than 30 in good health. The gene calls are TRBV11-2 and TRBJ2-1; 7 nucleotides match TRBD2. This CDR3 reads CASSLGLANEQFF. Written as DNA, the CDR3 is TGTGCCAGCAGCTTAGGACTAGCCAATGAGCAGTTCTTC.